This T cell receptor beta chain comes out of a study of OX40 agonist ivuxolimab in advanced cancers. On the study more broadly: Prior anti-PD-1, anti-PD-L1 or anti-CTLA-4 therapy was allowed; 35% to 40% had some.

No patient had autoimmune disease or received systemic immunosuppression. The CDR3 runs 14 residues. CDR1 and CDR2 (germline): LNHDA, SQIVND (reference sequence). Losses at the gene ends were 6 bases for V and 7 bases for J; bases not matched to a gene: 5. Regarding this clone: The antigen is undetermined.

General study points: Low normalized T-cell clonal expansion was additionally recorded for some nonresponders. Relative to CD4+, CD8+ T cells held more expanded clones on average.

This table comes from immunoSEQ multiplex PCR, and its TCRdb copy is limited to in-frame clones, with some not included. Of roughly 70,000 clones in the sample, about 91% were seen once. The sequence was collected from an adult with an advanced solid tumor such as melanoma, head and neck, liver or kidney cancer. This chain connects TRBV19 to TRBJ2-2; TRBD1 agrees at 10 bases. Source: CD4+ or CD8+ T cells sorted from blood, taken in a trial of the OX40 agonist ivuxolimab. DNA for the CDR3: TGTGCCAGTAGGGGGACAGGGGTGCGCGGGGAGCTGTTTTTT. Its protein product is CASRGTGVRGELFF.